Sequencing of this T cell receptor (beta chain) was carried out in a study of cytomegalovirus exposure and HLA in healthy donors. General study findings and limits: Follow-up analysis found HLA locus-dependent TCR association rates, highest for DRB1 and lowest for HLA-C.

With regard to this clone: The target antigen is unknown.

PCR primers comprised 60 Vbeta and 13 Jbeta primers. Using immunoSEQ multiplex PCR, the repertoire was profiled, and TCRdb retains in-frame clones only, with some absent. The data contain some 42,000 clones, approximately 55% of them singletons. The sequencing input was PBMCs. The source of this sequence is a human donor in good health.

For the CDR3, the DNA is TGTGCCAGCTCGTCAACAGGGGACACTGAAGCTTTCTTT. It is translated as CASSSTGDTEAFF. The chain links TRBV18 to TRBJ1-1; 7 nucleotides line up with TRBD1. The CDR3 loop spans 13 amino acids. The V and J ends lost 6 bases and 3 bases, in that order; junction bases with no gene match: 4. From germline, CDR1 is KGHSH and CDR2 LQKENI.